This TCR beta chain stems from a study of T cells after yellow fever vaccination. Study-wide points: Bulk-population clonotypes that are abundant could appear as contaminants in FACS-sorted repertoires. Booster sampling recovered most clones from primary vaccination (around 97% CD4, 88% CD8).

Per germline, CDR1 LGHDT and CDR2 YNNKEL (reference sequence). The CDR3 loop spans 13 amino acids. V dropped 3 bases and J dropped 5; count of bases not matched to a gene: 1. MiXCR was run by TCRdb on the 5' RACE reads, yielding one entry per CDR3 protein. The sample yields hundreds of thousands of distinct CDR3 sequences, around 3.6% seen once. On this clonotype itself: The antigen is not known.

This chain joins TRBV3-1 and TRBJ1-2; TRBD1 aligns across 9 bases. This receptor was identified in a man in his late teens or twenties who received the YFV17D yellow fever vaccine. The material was PBMCs, obtained on the day of the yellow fever booster vaccination. CDR3 sequence (DNA): TGTGCCAGCAGCCATGGGACAGGGTATGGCTACACCTTC. Translation: CASSHGTGYGYTF.